These 12 T cell receptor beta chains were all obtained from the same sample, sequenced in a study of CD8+CD57+ T cells in acquired aplastic anemia. Genomic DNA, serving as template, underwent TCR beta VDJ and CDR3 profiling. One entry per CDR3 protein, called by TCRdb with MiXCR from the reads. Among 50,000 to 65,000 distinct CDR3 sequences, 45% to 70% were seen once, and the ten largest hold under 2.5%. Sequencing was done on a sample of sorted CD4+, CD8+, or CD8+CD57+ T cells (not recorded which) from PBMCs. These receptors originate from a human donor in good health, serving as a control.

This clonotype was counted many times. This CDR3 reads CASSTGTGGNEKLFF. As DNA, the CDR3 is TGCGCCAGCAGCACCGGGACAGGGGGTAATGAAAAACTGTTTTTT. The chain joins TRBV5-1 to TRBJ1-4; 11 bases are a match to TRBD1. The CDR3 has 15 amino acids. CDR1 and CDR2 (germline): SGHRS, YFSETQ. V lost 4 bases, J lost 4 bases, and 3 bases stayed unmatched.

This clonotype has at least ten counts. This chain uses TRBV20-1 with TRBJ2-7; D is undetermined. Trimming left V 1 base short and J 4 bases short, with 8 bases between. This CDR3 is built from 12 residues. Looked up from germline, CDR1 is DFQATT and CDR2 is SNEGSKA (reference sequence). DNA of the CDR3: TGCAGTGCTAGAGGCGAGAGTTACGAGCAGTACTTC. This encodes CSARGESYEQYF.

The sample holds many counts of this clonotype. V and J are TRBV6-1 and TRBJ2-7, with 7 positions matching TRBD1. This CDR3 region has 14 residues. The V gene end was trimmed by 5 bases and the J gene end by 2 bases; junction bases not matched to a gene: 6. Looked up from germline, CDR1 is MNHNS and CDR2 is SASEGT. CDR3 sequence (DNA): TGTGCCAGCAGTCGACAGGGCTTGACCTACGAGCAGTACTTC. Amino acids: CASSRQGLTYEQYF.

This rearrangement joins TRBV5-1 to TRBJ1-3, with 12 bases aligning to TRBD1. Germline CDR1 and CDR2: SGHRS and YFSETQ. Unmatched junction bases numbered 8, after V lost 0 bases and J lost 7 bases. This CDR3 region has 17 residues. This CDR3 is CASSLEGQGAPGNTIYF. The CDR3 DNA is TGCGCCAGCAGCTTGGAGGGACAGGGGGCCCCAGGGAACACCATATATTTT.

This clonotype was seen at least ten times. The rearrangement uses TRBV19 and TRBJ1-2; D may be TRBD1 (5 bases). V lost 3 bases to trimming and J lost 4 bases, with 9 bases between them. This CDR3 has 13 amino acids. Germline-derived CDR1 and CDR2 are LNHDA and SQIVND (reference sequence). This CDR3 is CASSINRGYGYTF. In DNA form, the CDR3 reads TGTGCCAGTAGTATCAATAGGGGCTATGGCTACACCTTC.

The rearrangement links TRBV20-1 to TRBJ2-1; tentatively, D is TRBD2 (5 bases). The V end lost 7 bases, the J end lost 8 bases, and 15 bases lay between the germline ends. In germline, CDR1 is DFQATT, CDR2 SNEGSKA (reference sequence). The CDR3 length is 12 residues. CDR3 DNA sequence: TGCAGTGGGTATGGTGGGAGTCATGAGCAGTTCTTC. It is translated as CSGYGGSHEQFF.

The V and J genes are TRBV19 and TRBJ1-2; the match to TRBD1 covers 7 bases. Looked up from germline, CDR1 is LNHDA and CDR2 is SQIVND (reference sequence). The CDR3 covers 13 residues. V was pared by 3 bases and J by 5 bases, with 3 bases of the junction left unmatched. CDR3 in amino acids: CASSMTGTYGYTF. CDR3 DNA sequence: TGTGCCAGTAGTATGACAGGGACATATGGCTACACCTTC. The full variable domain, completed using reference TRBV19 and TRBJ1-2, is DGGITQSPKYLFRKEGQNVTLSCEQNLNHDAMYWYRQDPGQGLRLIYYSQIVNDFQKGDIAEGYSVSREKKESFPLTVTSAQKNPTAFYLCASSMTGTYGYTFGSGTRLTVV.

The V and J genes are TRBV19 and TRBJ2-3; D unclear. The CDR3 spans 13 residues. Germline V gives CDR1 LNHDA, CDR2 SQIVND (reference sequence). Trimming removed 6 bases from V and 2 bases from J, with 9 bases in between. CDR3 amino acids: CASSPVVTDTQYF. The CDR3 coding sequence is TGTGCCAGTAGCCCAGTTGTCACAGATACGCAGTATTTT.

The rearrangement links TRBV12-3 or TRBV12-4 to TRBJ2-7, with 7 positions matching TRBD2. The trim removed 6 bases at V and 12 bases at J, leaving 17 bases unmatched. This CDR3 comprises 14 residues. This chain's CDR3 is CASSPGRRGTPRYF. In DNA form, the CDR3 reads TGTGCCAGCAGCCCCGGAAGGCGGGGGACTCCCCGGTACTTC.

Only one count was recorded for this clonotype. The V and J genes are TRBV12-3 or TRBV12-4 and TRBJ2-7; tentatively, D is TRBD1 (6 bases). This CDR3 region has 14 residues. V was clipped by 5 bases and J by 2 bases, with 13 bases between them. The CDR3 loop is CASSPRGTTYEQYF. The CDR3 DNA is TGTGCCAGCAGTCCTAGGGGGACGACCTACGAGCAGTACTTC.

This rearrangement joins TRBV7-9 to TRBJ2-7; D is uncertain. Trimming shortened V by 4 bases and J by 2 bases, and 15 bases separated the two germline ends. This CDR3 has 15 amino acids. Germline-derived CDR1 and CDR2 are SEHNR and FQNEAQ (reference sequence). CDR3 sequence: CASSSVGKGPYEQYF. The CDR3 coding sequence is TGTGCCAGCAGCTCTGTGGGGAAAGGCCCCTACGAGCAGTACTTC.

This clonotype qualifies as medium-sized. The chain links TRBV2 to TRBJ2-7; D gene ambiguous. From germline, CDR1 is SNHLY and CDR2 FYNNEI. The CDR3 has 11 residues. The V gene lost 5 bases and the J gene lost 0 bases, with 2 bases spanning the gap. The CDR3 loop reads CASSSSYEQYF. CDR3 nucleotide sequence: TGTGCCAGCAGTTCCTCCTACGAGCAGTACTTC.